This entry features one T cell receptor (beta chain) sequence. The data belong to a study of T cells in Graves' hyperthyroidism and ophthalmopathy. The CDR3 consists of 13 residues. Germline V gene lookup returns CDR1 MNHEY and CDR2 SMNVEV (reference sequence). The ends were cut back, 6 bases at V and 7 bases at J, with 15 bases in the middle. What was amplified from RNA transcripts were TCR beta CDR3 regions. Primed by the HTBI set, a first-round RT-PCR was run on the TCR CDR3. TCRdb re-called the multiplex PCR reads through MiXCR, storing one row per CDR3 protein. The data contain hundreds of thousands of distinct CDR3 sequences, under 20% of them seen just once; the ten biggest clones take up roughly a sixth.

This TCR came from a woman between 45 and 60 years old with Graves' hyperthyroidism that later progressed to Graves' ophthalmopathy. This sequence joins TRBV27 and TRBJ2-5, with no clear D. Sequenced sample: blood. In DNA, the CDR3 is TGTGCCAGCAGAGACACGGCCATTGGGACCCAGTACTTC. This encodes CASRDTAIGTQYF.